The 27 T cell receptor beta chains given below trace back to one sample, sequenced in a study of cytomegalovirus exposure and HLA in healthy donors. This table comes from immunoSEQ multiplex PCR, and its TCRdb copy is limited to in-frame clones, with some not included. In the table there are fewer than 200,000 clones, 89% of which are singletons. The sample comprised PBMCs. These receptors were obtained from a young man in good health and CMV-seropositive.

The CDR3 region is CASSVRGLNYEQYF. In DNA, the CDR3 is TGTGCCAGCAGTGTCAGGGGTTTAAACTACGAGCAGTACTTC. This chain links TRBV6-1 with TRBJ2-7, with a tentative D call TRBD1 (6 bases). There are 14 residues in the CDR3. CDR1 and CDR2 (germline): MNHNS, SASEGT. Deletions cut 4 bases from V and 3 bases from J, with 13 bases between.

The chain carries TRBV6-5 and TRBJ2-7; D call uncertain. Germline V CDR1 and CDR2: MNHEY, SVGAGI. Trimming removed 3 bases at V and 0 bases at J, with 9 bases between. This CDR3 has 14 residues. This CDR3 reads CASSYIGSSYEQYF. CDR3 DNA sequence: TGTGCCAGCAGTTATATTGGCAGCTCCTACGAGCAGTACTTC.

V is TRBV5-4 and J is TRBJ1-1, with D possibly matching TRBD1 (6 bases). The length of the CDR3 is 14 residues. CDR1 is SGHNT, CDR2 YYREEE, per germline (reference sequence). V gave up 3 bases and J gave up 4 bases, with 13 bases separating them. CDR3 bases: TGTGCCAGCAGCTCCCCAACAGGGAGCACTGAAGCTTTCTTT. It is translated as CASSSPTGSTEAFF.

This chain uses TRBV7-9 with TRBJ2-1; 10 nucleotides align to TRBD1. The CDR3 has 16 residues. V lost 1 base to trimming and J lost 9 bases; unmatched junction nucleotides: 9. Looked up from germline, CDR1 is SEHNR and CDR2 is FQNEAQ (reference sequence). The CDR3 bases are TGTGCCAGCAGCTTAGGGACAGGGGGTCAAGCCAGTGAGCAGTTCTTC. Protein: CASSLGTGGQASEQFF. The whole variable domain, remainder taken from reference TRBV7-9 and TRBJ2-1, is DTGVSQNPRHKITKRGQNVTFRCDPISEHNRLYWYRQTLGQGPEFLTYFQNEAQLEKSRLLSDRFSAERPKGSFSTLEIQRTEQGDSAMYLCASSLGTGGQASEQFFGPGTRLTVL.

On this clone: The junction differs from germline at one of its ends, possibly a read error. This specimen includes other DNA sequences encoding the same CDR3. For the CDR3, the DNA is TGTGCTTGGAGTAGGACAGAAAATCAGCCCCAGCATTTT. Translating it yields CAWSRTENQPQHF. The gene calls are TRBV30 and TRBJ1-5; possible D gene TRBD1, 6 bases. Germline V CDR1 and CDR2: GTSNPN, SVGIG (reference sequence). The CDR3 is 13 amino acids.

The chain combines TRBV25-1 with TRBJ2-5; 8 positions agree with TRBD2. Germline loops: CDR1 MGHDK, CDR2 SYGVNS. The CDR3 is made up of 16 amino acids. J was trimmed by 1 base and V by 3 bases; bases with no gene match: 7. CDR3: CASSEPNSGIQETQYF. The CDR3 DNA reads as TGTGCCAGCAGTGAGCCCAATAGCGGGATCCAAGAGACCCAGTACTTC.

The chain uses TRBV19 and TRBJ1-2, with D perhaps matching TRBD1 (6 bases). Per the germline V gene, CDR1 is LNHDA and CDR2 is SQIVND (reference sequence). V was shortened by 2 bases and J by 4 bases, with 11 bases between the two germline ends. The CDR3 has 14 residues. The CDR3 region is CASSIFPGVYGYTF. CDR3 in DNA: TGTGCCAGTAGTATATTTCCAGGGGTCTATGGCTACACCTTC.

The DNA of the CDR3 is TGTGCCAGCAATCAGGGGAACTACGAGCAGTACTTC. Translating gives CASNQGNYEQYF. The chain combines TRBV28 with TRBJ2-7; a possible D gene is TRBD1 (6 bases). The length of the CDR3 is 12 residues. Trimming took 7 bases from V and 3 from J, leaving 10 bases between them. Germline V gene sequence: CDR1 MDHEN, CDR2 SYDVKM.

This chain uses TRBV11-2 with TRBJ2-7, with D perhaps TRBD1 (5 bases). The V gene's germline CDR1 is SGHAT and CDR2 FQNNGV. Trimming left V 1 base short and J 3 bases short, with 10 bases between. The length of the CDR3 is 14 residues. For the CDR3, the DNA is TGTGCCAGCAGCTTAGTAGGGGCTTTCTACGAGCAGTACTTC. Translation: CASSLVGAFYEQYF.

The rearrangement uses TRBV27 and TRBJ2-5, with TRBD1 matching 9 bases. J lost 5 bases, V lost 5 bases, and 15 bases had no gene match. This CDR3 is 17 amino acids long. Per the germline V gene, CDR1 is MNHEY and CDR2 is SMNVEV (reference sequence). The CDR3 DNA reads TGTGCCAGCAGTCCCCGGCGGGACAGGGAGGGGTGGGAGACCCAGTACTTC. Amino acid sequence: CASSPRRDREGWETQYF.

This chain joins TRBV30 and TRBJ2-7, with 7 bases fitting TRBD1. Per the germline V gene, CDR1 is GTSNPN and CDR2 is SVGIG (reference sequence). Germline trimming cut 1 base from V and 1 base from J; bases unmatched to any gene: 4. There are 14 residues in the CDR3. CDR3 in DNA: TGTGCCTGGAGTGCGGGACAGCCTTCCTACGAGCAGTACTTC. Protein: CAWSAGQPSYEQYF. Combining the CDR3 with reference TRBV30 and TRBJ2-7 gives the whole variable domain SQTIHQWPATLVQPVGSPLSLECTVEGTSNPNLYWYRQAAGRGLQLLFYSVGIGQISSEVPQNLSASRPQDRQFILSSKKLLLSDSGFYLCAWSAGQPSYEQYFGPGTRLTVT.

This chain links TRBV29-1 with TRBJ1-1, with D maybe TRBD1 (5 bases). The ends were cut back, 1 base at V and 10 bases at J, with 19 bases in the middle. Germline V lookup: CDR1 SQVTM, CDR2 ANQGSEA. The CDR3 runs to 14 residues. CDR3 nucleotides: TGCAGCGTTGAAGCGGACTCGGGGGGGGAGGCAGCTTTCTTT. Protein: CSVEADSGGEAAFF.

This sequence joins TRBV7-9 and TRBJ2-2; TRBD1 matches at 8 bases. The CDR3 runs to 14 residues. V dropped 7 bases and J dropped 5; count of bases not matched to a gene: 6. Germline CDR1 SEHNR, CDR2 FQNEAQ (reference sequence). The CDR3 loop reads CASTGTGKTGELFF. Here the CDR3 DNA reads TGTGCCAGCACCGGGACAGGAAAAACCGGGGAGCTGTTTTTT. The full variable domain, completed using reference TRBV7-9 and TRBJ2-2, is DTGVSQNPRHKITKRGQNVTFRCDPISEHNRLYWYRQTLGQGPEFLTYFQNEAQLEKSRLLSDRFSAERPKGSFSTLEIQRTEQGDSAMYLCASTGTGKTGELFFGEGSRLTVL.

This chain uses TRBV29-1 with TRBJ2-1; possibly TRBD1 for D (6 bases). Germline V lookup: CDR1 SQVTM, CDR2 ANQGSEA. V was pared by 0 bases and J by 10 bases, with 16 bases between. The CDR3 consists of 14 residues. Here the CDR3 reads CSVEEQGGNREQFF. Here the CDR3 DNA reads TGCAGCGTTGAAGAACAGGGTGGGAATAGAGAGCAGTTCTTC.

This clone appeared a single time. The chain carries TRBV11-2 and TRBJ2-5, with 8 nucleotides matching TRBD1. This CDR3 region has 15 residues. CDR1 and CDR2 (germline): SGHAT, FQNNGV. The J segment lost 5 bases and the V segment lost 1 base, leaving 6 bases of the junction unmatched. CDR3 nucleotides: TGTGCCAGCAGCTTAGTCAGGGGGCGAATGGAGACCCAGTACTTC. It yields the protein CASSLVRGRMETQYF.

This clone was observed a handful of times. The chain combines TRBV11-1 with TRBJ2-7; D might be TRBD1 (6 bases). CDR1 SGHAT and CDR2 FQDESV come from the germline V gene (reference sequence). Trimming removed 1 base at V and 0 bases at J, with 13 bases between. There are 16 residues in the CDR3. Here the CDR3 reads CASSLEQGLPSYEQYF. The DNA for the CDR3 is TGTGCCAGCAGCTTAGAACAGGGCCTACCCTCCTACGAGCAGTACTTC.

The chain carries TRBV6-6 and TRBJ2-5; 9 bases match TRBD1. This CDR3 region has 13 residues. The trim removed 6 bases at V and 3 bases at J, leaving 2 bases unmatched. Germline CDR1 is MNHNY and CDR2 is SVGAGI (reference sequence). The CDR3 region is CASRRQGEETQYF. DNA of the CDR3: TGTGCCAGCAGACGACAGGGGGAAGAGACCCAGTACTTC.

The chain combines TRBV2 with TRBJ2-3; possible D gene TRBD2, 6 bases. V lost 8 bases and J 1 base, leaving 16 bases between the germline ends. This CDR3 has 15 residues. The V gene's germline CDR1 is SNHLY and CDR2 FYNNEI. CDR3 in amino acids: CASGLGGSGTDTQYF. For the CDR3, the DNA is TGTGCCAGCGGGCTGGGGGGTTCCGGCACAGATACGCAGTATTTT.

The CDR3 DNA sequence: TGTGCCAGCAGTTTATCTCTCCACCCGAGGAGCACAGATACGCAGTATTTT. It translates to CASSLSLHPRSTDTQYF. The chain recombines TRBV28 with TRBJ2-3; D remains unclear. CDR1 and CDR2 (germline): MDHEN, SYDVKM. The V end lost 1 base, the J end lost 0 bases, and 14 bases lay between the germline ends. The CDR3 contains 17 residues.

The table lists this clone with a few counts. This chain joins TRBV12-5 and TRBJ1-5, with 8 positions matching TRBD1. Germline lookup yields CDR1 LGHNT and CDR2 FRNRAP. The CDR3 has 17 residues. With 4 bases clipped from V and 2 bases from J, the junction kept 10 bases outside the gene matches. CDR3 DNA sequence: TGTGCTAGTGGTTCACTCTCAGGGGGCCTAGGCAATCAGCCCCAGCATTTT. This gives the protein CASGSLSGGLGNQPQHF. Complete variable domain (other parts from reference TRBV12-5 and TRBJ1-5): DARVTQTPRHKVTEMGQEVTMRCQPILGHNTVFWYRQTMMQGLELLAYFRNRAPLDDSGMPKDRFSAEMPDATLATLKIQPSEPRDSAVYFCASGSLSGGLGNQPQHFGDGTRLSIL.

J is TRBJ2-7 and V is TRBV19; possibly TRBD1 for D (6 bases). Germline values: CDR1 LNHDA, CDR2 SQIVND (reference sequence). Between the trimmed V and J ends, which lost 9 bases and 6 bases, there was a span of 18 bases. The length of the CDR3 is 13 residues. For the CDR3, the DNA is TGTGCCAGAATTACAGGGTCTCGCGGCGAGCAGTACTTC. Its protein product is CARITGSRGEQYF.

The J gene is TRBJ2-7, the V gene TRBV20-1; the D gene is possibly TRBD2 (5 bases). The ends were cut back, 3 bases at V and 4 bases at J, with 7 bases in the middle. CDR3 size: 11 residues. Germline V gene sequence: CDR1 DFQATT, CDR2 SNEGSKA (reference sequence). CDR3 protein: CSARGGYEQYF. For the CDR3, the DNA is TGCAGTGCTAGGGGCGGGTACGAGCAGTACTTC.

The rearrangement links TRBV2 to TRBJ1-5; TRBD1 aligns across 9 bases. J lost 7 bases, V lost 2 bases, and 6 bases had no gene match. The germline V gene encodes CDR1 SNHLY and CDR2 FYNNEI. CDR3 size: 15 residues. As DNA, the CDR3 is TGTGCCAGCAGTGAATGGGACAGGGATCGGCAGCCCCAGCATTTT. Translating gives CASSEWDRDRQPQHF.

This clone appeared a single time. The chain links TRBV19 to TRBJ2-3; 9 nucleotides match TRBD2. J lost 6 bases, V lost 4 bases, and 14 bases had no gene match. CDR1 and CDR2 from the germline V gene are LNHDA and SQIVND (reference sequence). This CDR3 contains 17 residues. The CDR3 sequence: CASSTTGTSRRFDTQYF. The CDR3 DNA reads as TGTGCCAGTAGTACGACCGGGACTAGCAGGAGATTCGATACGCAGTATTTT.

The rearrangement links TRBV5-3 to TRBJ1-1; 7 bases are shared with TRBD1. TRBV5-3 is an open reading frame, and its role is uncertain. CDR3 length equals 15 residues. Germline trimming cut 3 bases from V and 4 bases from J; bases unmatched to any gene: 9. The DNA of the CDR3 is TGTGCCAGAAGCTCAGTACAGGGGAGGAGCACTGAAGCTTTCTTT. Protein sequence: CARSSVQGRSTEAFF.

This sequence joins TRBV5-8 and TRBJ1-4, with D perhaps TRBD1 (5 bases). Trimming cost V 4 bases and J 8 bases, with 15 bases left between them. This CDR3 has 14 amino acids. The germline V gene encodes CDR1 SGHTS and CDR2 YDEGEE. Here the CDR3 DNA reads TGTGCCAGCAGCCATACAGCAGGACAAGAAAAACTGTTTTTT. Protein product: CASSHTAGQEKLFF.

The V and J genes are TRBV28 and TRBJ2-7; TRBD1 matches 7 bases. CDR3 length: 15 residues. Looked up from germline, CDR1 is MDHEN and CDR2 is SYDVKM. The V and J ends lost 8 bases and 6 bases, in that order; junction bases with no gene match: 16. CDR3 loop: CASVRSGGDASEQYF. The CDR3 DNA is TGTGCCAGCGTGCGATCAGGGGGAGATGCCTCCGAGCAGTACTTC.